This T cell receptor beta chain originates from a study of blood T cell repertoires in COVID-19. Sequenced by immunoSEQ multiplex PCR; TCRdb stores in-frame clones only, minus some. This table has some 370,000 clones, about 89% appearing once. V was clipped by 2 bases and J by 7 bases, with 13 bases between them. CDR1 is SGDLS, CDR2 YYNGEE, per germline. This CDR3 contains 14 residues. This clone turned up a few times. This sequence originates from a man in his forties with acute or convalescent COVID-19. The specimen was peripheral blood. V and J are TRBV9 and TRBJ1-3, with D unclear. The CDR3 loop reads CASSVRDGGNTIYF. The CDR3 region has the DNA TGTGCCAGCAGCGTGAGAGACGGCGGGAACACCATATATTTT.